The sequence of this TCR beta chain was determined in a study of shared clonotypes between healthy human individuals. Study outcomes and limitations: Among the subsets, naive ones generally showed larger estimated richness than memory ones.

Data came from immunoSEQ multiplex PCR; TCRdb stores just in-frame clones and leaves some out. There are about 1 million clones in the sample; around 74% occur only once, and approximately 1.5% lies in the top ten. On this clone: What it binds is unknown.

The CDR3 contains 15 residues. V was clipped by 4 bases and J by 6 bases, with 18 bases between them. The sequence was obtained from a man younger than 35 in good health. Sequencing was carried out using memory CD4+ T cells sorted from blood. Subset denoted: CD45RA-negative fraction. The genes are TRBV23-1 and TRBJ1-2; a possible D gene is TRBD1 (5 bases). TRBV23-1 is an ORF, with its function uncertain. The CDR3: CASSPDGAKVHGYTF. The CDR3 coding sequence is TGCGCCAGCAGTCCCGACGGGGCGAAGGTACATGGCTACACCTTC.